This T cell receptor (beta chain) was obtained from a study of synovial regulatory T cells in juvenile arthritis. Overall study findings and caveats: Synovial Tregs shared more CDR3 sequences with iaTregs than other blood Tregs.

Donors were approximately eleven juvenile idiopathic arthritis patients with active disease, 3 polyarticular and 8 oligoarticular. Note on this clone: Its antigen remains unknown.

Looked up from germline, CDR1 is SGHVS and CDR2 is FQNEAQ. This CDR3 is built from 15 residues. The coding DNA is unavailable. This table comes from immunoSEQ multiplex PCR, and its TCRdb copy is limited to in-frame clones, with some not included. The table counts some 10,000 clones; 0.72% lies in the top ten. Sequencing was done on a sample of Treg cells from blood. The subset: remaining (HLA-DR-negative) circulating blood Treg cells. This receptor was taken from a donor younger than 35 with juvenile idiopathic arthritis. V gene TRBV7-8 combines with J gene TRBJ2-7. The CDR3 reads CASSLVKGWVDEQYF.